The rows below give T cell receptor beta chains drawn from one sample of a study of identical twins. TCRdb used MiXCR to reprocess the 5' RACE reads, holding one entry per CDR3 protein. Of roughly 290,000 distinct CDR3 sequences in the sample, roughly 10% were seen once. This sample was also put to use in a study of yellow fever vaccine responses in identical twins.

The sequencing sample was made of CD8+ T cells sorted from blood. Source of these receptors: a woman aged 18-29 years in good health. Each CDR3 is given without its conserved first and last residue.

>TRBJ2-2|TRBV29-1
SGSEPNTGELF
>TRBJ1-5|TRBV12-5
ASGITGTGGRKSGRPQH
>TRBJ2-1|TRBV24-1
ATSVNNEQF
>TRBJ1-6|TRBV2
ASTSGVGSPLH
>TRBJ2-1|TRBV5-6
ASSLESSGGWNEQF
>TRBJ2-7|TRBV7-8
ASSLTRLQREADEQY
>TRBJ2-5|TRBV27
ASSSGLAGAETQY
>TRBJ2-3|TRBV12-3/TRBV12-4
ASTFWADTQY
>TRBJ2-7|TRBV21-1
ASTSIPPRQY
>TRBJ2-7|TRBV20-1
SAREGISGDSYEQY
>TRBJ2-5|TRBV3-1
ASSLRTEETQY
>TRBJ2-5|TRBV27
ASSSTSGGLETQY
>TRBJ2-2|TRBV4-2
ASSQEMGREGFTGELF
>TRBJ2-7|TRBV28
ASSLFTEPPYEQY
>TRBJ2-5|TRBV30
AGHRGNYQETQY
>TRBJ2-3|TRBV2
AIPHPPGQSDTQY
>TRBJ2-3|TRBV3-1
ASSLGQGARDTQY